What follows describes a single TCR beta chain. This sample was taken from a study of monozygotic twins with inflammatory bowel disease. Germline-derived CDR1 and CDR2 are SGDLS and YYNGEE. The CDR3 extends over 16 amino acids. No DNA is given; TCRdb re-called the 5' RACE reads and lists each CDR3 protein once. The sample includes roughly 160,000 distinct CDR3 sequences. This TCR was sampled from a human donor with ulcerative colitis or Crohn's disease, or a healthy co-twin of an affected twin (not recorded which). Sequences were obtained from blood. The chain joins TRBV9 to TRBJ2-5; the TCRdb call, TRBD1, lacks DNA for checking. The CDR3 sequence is CASSVSLPGTQETQYF. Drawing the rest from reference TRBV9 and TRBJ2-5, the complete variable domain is DSGVTQTPKHLITATGQRVTLRCSPRSGDLSVYWYQQSLDQGLQFLIQYYNGEERAKGNILERFSAQQFPDLHSELNLSSLELGDSALYFCASSVSLPGTQETQYFGPGTRLLVL.